This T cell receptor (beta chain) is from a study of blood T cell repertoires in COVID-19. In the authors' methods: For nucleated cells, counts were estimated from reference gene primer amplification. Produced via immunoSEQ multiplex PCR; TCRdb's table is partial and in-frame only. That table is the source of V, J and clone size, and D and trimming were worked out from the DNA. The data hold about 97,000 clones, with 81% observed a single time. The CDR3 loop spans 15 amino acids. Per germline, CDR1 SGHDT and CDR2 YYEEEE. The ends were cut back, 0 bases at V and 5 bases at J, with 14 bases in the middle.

V usage is TRBV5-6 and J usage is TRBJ1-1, with D perhaps matching TRBD1 (5 bases). This sequence originates from a man aged 60-69 years with acute or convalescent COVID-19. The material sequenced was peripheral blood. CDR3 coding DNA: TGTGCCAGCAGCTTGGGGGGCGGGGGAAGGACTGAAGCTTTCTTT. It is translated as CASSLGGGGRTEAFF. Combining the CDR3 with reference TRBV5-6 and TRBJ1-1 gives the whole variable domain DAGVTQSPTHLIKTRGQQVTLRCSPKSGHDTVSWYQQALGQGPQFIFQYYEEEERQRGNFPDRFSGHQFPNYSSELNVNALLLGDSALYLCASSLGGGGRTEAFFGQGTRLTVV.